Sequencing of this T cell receptor (beta chain) was carried out in a study of Tregs in tolerant kidney transplant recipients. V was clipped by 4 bases and J by 7 bases; unmatched bases: 7. This CDR3 contains 16 residues. Germline assignment: CDR1 SSHAT and CDR2 FNYEAQ (reference sequence). Sequencing was performed with immunoSEQ multiplex PCR; in TCRdb, only in-frame clones are kept and a portion is missing. This sample has approximately 90,000 clones, with 90% to 95% found just once. This sequence joins TRBV7-7 and TRBJ2-2, with 12 bases that match TRBD1. The specimen was CD8+ T cells from blood. This clonotype was sampled from a human donor in good health. The CDR3 is CASSSRDRGRDGELFF. The DNA of the CDR3 is TGTGCCAGCAGCTCCCGGGACAGGGGGCGAGACGGGGAGCTGTTTTTT.